This T cell receptor (beta chain) is from a study of blood T cell repertoires in COVID-19. Study overall: In each case, the material was cDNA or gDNA derived from T cells, B-cell-depleted T cells, or PBMCs.

V lost 1 base to trimming and J lost 2 bases; unmatched junction nucleotides: 6. The CDR3 contains 16 residues. The germline CDR1 and CDR2 sequences are MDHEN and SYDVKM. The assay was immunoSEQ multiplex PCR, and TCRdb's table has in-frame clones only and misses some. Counted here are more than 300,000 clones, more than 70% occurring once; the ten biggest clones make up about 1.1%. Categorization into cohorts depended on clinical history that participants reported. This sequence was found in a woman aged 18-29 years who had recovered from COVID-19. This sequence joins TRBV28 and TRBJ2-7; 9 bases map to TRBD2. The sample taken for sequencing was PBMCs or T cells enriched from blood (not recorded which). CDR3 residues: CASSLSPSGDPYEQYF. For the CDR3, the DNA is TGTGCCAGCAGTTTATCTCCTAGCGGGGACCCCTACGAGCAGTACTTC. Combining the CDR3 with reference TRBV28 and TRBJ2-7 gives the whole variable domain DVKVTQSSRYLVKRTGEKVFLECVQDMDHENMFWYRQDPGLGLRLIYFSYDVKMKEKGDIPEGYSVSREKKERFSLILESASTNQTSMYLCASSLSPSGDPYEQYFGPGTRLTVT.